This T cell receptor beta chain originates from a study of blood T cell repertoires in COVID-19. V lost 6 bases, J lost 5 bases, and 10 bases stayed unmatched. CDR1 is MGHRA and CDR2 is YSYEKL in the germline V gene. This CDR3 contains 16 residues. In the study's own analysis: Reference gene primers were amplified, and this amplification served to estimate nucleated cell counts. Produced via immunoSEQ multiplex PCR; TCRdb's table is partial and in-frame only. V and J calls and clone size are as listed in that table; D and trimming were resolved from the DNA. The table has about 47,000 clones, 84% seen once; the top ten hold around 1.5%.

V is TRBV4-1 and J is TRBJ2-7; 13 positions match TRBD2. The source is a man in his forties or fifties with acute or convalescent COVID-19. The sample comprised peripheral blood. In DNA, the CDR3 is TGCGCCAGCAGTCGGGGACTAGCGGGATCTTTCGACGAGCAGTACTTC. Its protein is CASSRGLAGSFDEQYF.